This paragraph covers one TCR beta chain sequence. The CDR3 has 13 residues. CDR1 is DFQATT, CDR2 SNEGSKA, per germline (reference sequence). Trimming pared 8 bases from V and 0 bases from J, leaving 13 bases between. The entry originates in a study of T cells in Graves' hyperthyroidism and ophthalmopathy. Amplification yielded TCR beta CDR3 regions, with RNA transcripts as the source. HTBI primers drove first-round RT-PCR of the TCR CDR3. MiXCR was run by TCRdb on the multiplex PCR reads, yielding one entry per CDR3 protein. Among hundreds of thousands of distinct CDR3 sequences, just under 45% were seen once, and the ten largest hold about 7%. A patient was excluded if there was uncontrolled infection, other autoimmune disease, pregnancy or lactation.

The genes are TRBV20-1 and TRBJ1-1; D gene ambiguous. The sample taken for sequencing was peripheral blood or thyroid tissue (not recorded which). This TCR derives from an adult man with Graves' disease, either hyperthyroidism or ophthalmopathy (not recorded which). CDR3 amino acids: CSPLGLMNTEAFF. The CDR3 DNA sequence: TGCAGTCCCCTGGGTCTCATGAACACTGAAGCTTTCTTT.